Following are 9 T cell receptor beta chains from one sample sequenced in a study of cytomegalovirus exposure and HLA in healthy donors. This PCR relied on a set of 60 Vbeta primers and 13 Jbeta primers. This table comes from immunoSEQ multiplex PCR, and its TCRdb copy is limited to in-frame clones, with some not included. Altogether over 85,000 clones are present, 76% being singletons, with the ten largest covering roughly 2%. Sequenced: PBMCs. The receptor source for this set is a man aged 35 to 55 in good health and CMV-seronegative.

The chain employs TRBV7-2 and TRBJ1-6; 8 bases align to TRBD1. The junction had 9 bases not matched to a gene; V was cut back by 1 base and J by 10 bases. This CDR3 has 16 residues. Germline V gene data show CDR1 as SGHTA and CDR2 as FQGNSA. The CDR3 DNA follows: TGTGCCAGCAGCTTAGATTTTGGACAGGGACGGTCACCCCTCCACTTT. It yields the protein CASSLDFGQGRSPLHF.

The CDR3, as DNA: TGTGCCTGGATGAGGGGGCCGGGCACTGAAGCTTTCTTT. Translated, it gives CAWMRGPGTEAFF. The chain joins TRBV30 to TRBJ1-1; 7 positions match TRBD1. Germline trimming cut 4 bases from V and 4 bases from J; bases unmatched to any gene: 6. Per the germline V gene, CDR1 is GTSNPN and CDR2 is SVGIG (reference sequence). The CDR3 spans 13 residues.

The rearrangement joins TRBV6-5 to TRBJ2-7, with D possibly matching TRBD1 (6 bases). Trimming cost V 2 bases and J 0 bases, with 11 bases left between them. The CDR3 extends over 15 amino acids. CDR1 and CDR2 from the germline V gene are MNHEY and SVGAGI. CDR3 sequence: CASSYDRHLSYEQYF. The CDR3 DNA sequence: TGTGCCAGCAGTTACGACAGGCACCTCTCCTACGAGCAGTACTTC.

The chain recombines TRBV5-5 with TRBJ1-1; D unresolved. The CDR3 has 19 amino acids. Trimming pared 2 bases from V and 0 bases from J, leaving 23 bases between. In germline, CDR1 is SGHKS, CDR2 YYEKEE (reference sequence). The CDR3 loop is CASSFIWASPLPVNTEAFF. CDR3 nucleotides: TGTGCCAGCAGCTTCATTTGGGCCAGCCCTCTCCCTGTGAACACTGAAGCTTTCTTT.

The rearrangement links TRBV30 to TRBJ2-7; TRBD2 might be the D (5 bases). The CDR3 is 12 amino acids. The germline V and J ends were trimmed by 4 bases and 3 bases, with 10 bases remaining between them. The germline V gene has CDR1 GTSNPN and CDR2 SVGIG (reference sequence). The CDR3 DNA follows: TGTGCCTGGAAATGGGAGAACTACGAGCAGTACTTC. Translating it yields CAWKWENYEQYF.

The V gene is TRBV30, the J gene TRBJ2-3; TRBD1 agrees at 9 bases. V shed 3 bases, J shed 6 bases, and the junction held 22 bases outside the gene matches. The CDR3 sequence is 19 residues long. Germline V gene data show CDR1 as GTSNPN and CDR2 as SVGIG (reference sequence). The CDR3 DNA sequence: TGTGCCTGGAGAGACCGGGACAGGGAGACCATTTCTGGGAGTGATACGCAGTATTTT. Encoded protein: CAWRDRDRETISGSDTQYF.

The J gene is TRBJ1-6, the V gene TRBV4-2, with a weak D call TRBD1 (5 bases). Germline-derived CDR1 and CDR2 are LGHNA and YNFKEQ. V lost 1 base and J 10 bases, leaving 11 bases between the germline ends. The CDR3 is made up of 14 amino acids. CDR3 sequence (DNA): TGTGCCAGCAGCCAAGCAAGCTGGGGCTCACCCCTCCACTTT. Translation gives CASSQASWGSPLHF.

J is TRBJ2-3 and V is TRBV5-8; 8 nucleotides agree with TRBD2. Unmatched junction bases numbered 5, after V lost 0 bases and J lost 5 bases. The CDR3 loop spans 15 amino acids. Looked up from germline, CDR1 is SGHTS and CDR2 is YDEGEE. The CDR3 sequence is CASSLAAGGGDTQYF. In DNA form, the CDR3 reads TGTGCCAGCAGCTTGGCTGCGGGAGGAGGAGATACGCAGTATTTT.

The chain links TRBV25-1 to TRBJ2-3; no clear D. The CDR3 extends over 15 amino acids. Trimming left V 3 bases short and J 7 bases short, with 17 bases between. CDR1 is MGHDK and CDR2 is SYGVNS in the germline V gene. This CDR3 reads CASSDPRSLTNTQYF. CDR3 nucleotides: TGTGCCAGCAGTGACCCACGCTCTCTAACGAATACGCAGTATTTT.